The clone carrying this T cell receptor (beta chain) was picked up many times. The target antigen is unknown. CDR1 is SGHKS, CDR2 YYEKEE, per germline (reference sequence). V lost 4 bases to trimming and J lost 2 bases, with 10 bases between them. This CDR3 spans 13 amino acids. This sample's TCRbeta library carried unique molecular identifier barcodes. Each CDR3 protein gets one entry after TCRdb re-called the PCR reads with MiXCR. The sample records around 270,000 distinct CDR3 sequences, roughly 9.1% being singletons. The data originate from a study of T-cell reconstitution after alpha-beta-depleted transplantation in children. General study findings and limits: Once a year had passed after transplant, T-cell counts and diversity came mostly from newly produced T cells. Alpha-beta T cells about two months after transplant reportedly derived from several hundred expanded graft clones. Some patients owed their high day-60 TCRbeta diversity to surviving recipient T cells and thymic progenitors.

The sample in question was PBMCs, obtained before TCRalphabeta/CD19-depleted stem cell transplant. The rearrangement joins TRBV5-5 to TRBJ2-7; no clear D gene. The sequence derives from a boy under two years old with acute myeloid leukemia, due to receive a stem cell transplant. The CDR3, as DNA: TGTGCCAGCAGCCTGAACGGACCCTACGAGCAGTACTTC. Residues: CASSLNGPYEQYF.